This entry lists 16 T cell receptor beta chains sequenced from one sample in a study of CD8 T cells in Susac syndrome. Random hexamers primed reverse transcription of about 0.5 to 1 ug RNA. TCRdb re-derived calls from the immunoSEQ multiplex PCR reads in MiXCR, one entry per CDR3 protein. The profile shows some 260,000 distinct CDR3 sequences, approximately 85% of them singletons. Sequenced sample: CD8+ T cells from PBMCs. Receptors originate from a human donor with multiple sclerosis.

The chain links TRBV28 to TRBJ2-3; tentatively, D is TRBD2 (6 bases). Trimming took off 6 bases at V and 7 bases at J, with 11 bases between the two ends. The V gene's germline CDR1 is MDHEN and CDR2 SYDVKM. The CDR3 is 12 amino acids. CDR3 DNA: TGTGCCAGCAGAATGGGGAGGAATACGCAGTATTTT. Encoded protein: CASRMGRNTQYF. The whole variable domain, filled in from reference TRBV28 and TRBJ2-3, reads DVKVTQSSRYLVKRTGEKVFLECVQDMDHENMFWYRQDPGLGLRLIYFSYDVKMKEKGDIPEGYSVSREKKERFSLILESASTNQTSMYLCASRMGRNTQYFGPGTRLTVL.

The gene calls are TRBV7-9 and TRBJ2-4; D is unclear. Germline CDR1 and CDR2: SEHNR and FQNEAQ (reference sequence). Trimming left V 4 bases short and J 3 bases short, with 7 bases between. The CDR3 runs 13 residues. The CDR3 is CASSSADKNIQYF. DNA for the CDR3: TGTGCCAGCAGCTCGGCGGACAAAAACATTCAGTACTTC. The full variable domain, in which reference TRBV7-9 and TRBJ2-4 provide the parts outside the CDR3, is DTGVSQNPRHKITKRGQNVTFRCDPISEHNRLYWYRQTLGQGPEFLTYFQNEAQLEKSRLLSDRFSAERPKGSFSTLEIQRTEQGDSAMYLCASSSADKNIQYFGAGTRLSVL.

This chain links TRBV11-2 with TRBJ2-5, with D maybe TRBD2 (6 bases). The V gene lost 4 bases and the J gene lost 2 bases, with 26 bases spanning the gap. CDR1 is SGHAT, CDR2 FQNNGV, per germline. The CDR3 is 19 amino acids. CDR3 in amino acids: CASSSPGTHRMLVQETQYF. CDR3 coding DNA: TGTGCCAGCAGCTCGCCCGGGACTCACAGAATGTTAGTACAAGAGACCCAGTACTTC.

The chain is built from TRBV15 and TRBJ2-1; D perhaps matches TRBD1 (6 bases). Germline V gene sequence: CDR1 LNHNV, CDR2 YYDKDF (reference sequence). This CDR3 region has 17 residues. Trimming took 3 bases from V and 4 from J, leaving 19 bases between them. The CDR3 coding sequence is TGTGCCACCAGCAGCTGGTTAACCGGGACAAATTACAATGAGCAGTTCTTC. It translates to CATSSWLTGTNYNEQFF.

The rearrangement joins TRBV27 to TRBJ2-1; the match to TRBD2 covers 14 bases. J gave up 10 bases and V 7 bases, and 12 bases lay outside the gene matches. Per germline, CDR1 MNHEY and CDR2 SMNVEV (reference sequence). CDR3 size: 16 residues. CDR3 residues: CASNPGLAGEGHEQFF. CDR3 coding DNA: TGTGCCAGCAACCCGGGACTAGCGGGAGAGGGGCACGAGCAGTTCTTC.

The CDR3 here is CASIATRENTGELFF. DNA of the CDR3: TGTGCCAGTATTGCCACCCGGGAAAACACCGGGGAGCTGTTTTTT. The V and J genes are TRBV3-1 and TRBJ2-2, with D perhaps matching TRBD2 (5 bases). The CDR3 totals 15 residues. Germline values: CDR1 LGHDT, CDR2 YNNKEL (reference sequence). V was trimmed by 9 bases and J by 2 bases, leaving 16 bases between them.

This chain links TRBV4-2 with TRBJ2-2, with TRBD2 as a possible D gene (5 bases). The CDR3 extends over 17 amino acids. CDR1 is LGHNA, CDR2 YNFKEQ, per germline. Trimming stripped 1 base from V and 7 bases from J, with 19 bases between. The DNA of the CDR3 is TGTGCCAGCAGCCAAGCTACTACGGGATTATCCAGCGGGGAGCTGTTTTTT. It translates to CASSQATTGLSSGELFF.

Here the CDR3 DNA reads TGTGCCAGCAGTTTATGGGGGGGTTCACCCCTCCACTTT. This encodes CASSLWGGSPLHF. The V call is TRBV27, the J call TRBJ1-6, with D tentatively TRBD1 (5 bases). V dropped 1 base and J dropped 9 bases, with 7 bases sitting between them. The CDR3 contains 13 residues. Looked up from germline, CDR1 is MNHEY and CDR2 is SMNVEV (reference sequence).

The chain uses TRBV9 and TRBJ1-2; D gene ambiguous. The germline gives CDR1 SGDLS, CDR2 YYNGEE. V lost 2 bases and J lost 4, with 9 bases in between. The CDR3 loop spans 13 amino acids. The CDR3 loop is CASSVENFYGYTF. CDR3 DNA sequence: TGTGCCAGCAGCGTCGAGAATTTCTATGGCTACACCTTC.

The rearrangement uses TRBV27 and TRBJ2-1; TRBD2 matches 11 bases. Germline V gene sequence: CDR1 MNHEY, CDR2 SMNVEV (reference sequence). This CDR3 is built from 15 residues. V trimming: 5 bases; J trimming: 8 bases; junction bases outside the gene matches: 8. The CDR3 DNA reads TGTGCCAGCAGTAGTAGCGGGAGGGCCGTCGATGAGCAGTTCTTC. Protein sequence: CASSSSGRAVDEQFF.

V usage is TRBV5-1 and J usage is TRBJ2-4; maybe TRBD1 (6 bases). Germline CDR1 reads SGHRS; CDR2 reads YFSETQ. The V end was cut by 4 bases, the J end by 0 bases, with 17 bases between. This CDR3 has 17 residues. DNA for the CDR3: TGCGCCAGCAGCGTTACCGGGACACAACTAGCCAAAAACATTCAGTACTTC. Translating gives CASSVTGTQLAKNIQYF.

V and J are TRBV7-2 and TRBJ1-1; D possibly corresponds to TRBD1 (6 bases). CDR3 length: 16 amino acids. The V gene's germline CDR1 is SGHTA and CDR2 FQGNSA. Deletions cut 2 bases from V and 0 bases from J, with 13 bases between. As DNA, the CDR3 is TGTGCCAGCAGCTTAAGGGGGGCGAGTGTGAACACTGAAGCTTTCTTT. This sequence encodes CASSLRGASVNTEAFF.

The chain recombines TRBV4-1 with TRBJ2-7, with 11 bases identical to TRBD1. The CDR3 covers 15 residues. J lost 3 bases, V lost 5 bases, and 6 bases had no gene match. Germline CDR1 reads MGHRA; CDR2 reads YSYEKL. As DNA, the CDR3 is TGCGCCAGCAGCTCCCGGACAGGGGGCCTCTACGAGCAGTACTTC. Translated: CASSSRTGGLYEQYF.

The chain has TRBV5-6 and TRBJ1-2, with no clear D. The CDR3 consists of 14 residues. Germline V lookup: CDR1 SGHDT, CDR2 YYEEEE. V dropped 0 bases and J dropped 8 bases, with 14 bases sitting between them. CDR3 bases: TGTGCCAGCAGCTTGGCCCAGGCTGCGCGGGGCTACACCTTC. Translation: CASSLAQAARGYTF.

The sample holds a few counts of this clonotype. V gene TRBV12-3 or TRBV12-4 combines with J gene TRBJ2-7, with 15 bases aligning to TRBD2. There are 17 residues in the CDR3. V trimming: 1 base; J trimming: 3 bases; junction bases outside the gene matches: 4. CDR3 sequence (DNA): TGTGCCAGCAGTTTAGGGACTAGCGGGAGGGAATTCTACGAGCAGTACTTC. Amino acids: CASSLGTSGREFYEQYF.

The chain recombines TRBV30 with TRBJ2-7; D not resolved. V dropped 4 bases and J dropped 2 bases, with 12 bases sitting between them. CDR1 and CDR2 from the germline V gene are GTSNPN and SVGIG (reference sequence). CDR3 length: 13 amino acids. CDR3 sequence: CAWNLGSAYEQYF. CDR3 DNA: TGTGCCTGGAATCTGGGGTCGGCCTACGAGCAGTACTTC.